A selection of T cell receptor beta chains follows, all from one sample in a study of identical twins. TCRdb fed the 5' RACE reads into MiXCR, producing one record per CDR3 protein. This sample yields 500,000 to 550,000 distinct CDR3 sequences, of which approximately 20% are seen a single time; about 0.48% belongs to the top ten. A further study also used this sample, focusing on yellow fever vaccine responses in identical twins.

The sample was CD4+ T cells sorted from blood. Receptors originate from a woman aged 18-29 years in good health. Each CDR3 is given with its conserved first and last residue. Each record gives: V gene, J gene, clone size, CDR3 protein. Rows give clone size only sometimes, using once, few, many, or a class for an expanded clone.

TRBV9	TRBJ1-2	few	CASSVDFRGNYGYTF
TRBV20-1	TRBJ2-5	-	CSARVSGTSAETQYF
TRBV6-1	TRBJ2-7	-	CASRRQLAGVYEQYF
TRBV20-1	TRBJ1-5	few	CSASSAGDGQPQHF
TRBV6-5	TRBJ2-3	-	CASSYISPTDTQYF
TRBV10-3	TRBJ1-1	few	CAIGVGNTEAFF
TRBV29-1	TRBJ2-2	few	CSGGQKSTGELFF
TRBV3-1	TRBJ1-6	-	CASSQAQTGRSPLHF
TRBV10-3	TRBJ2-1	few	CAISANALGYEQFF
TRBV7-9	TRBJ2-5	few	CASSLSRLLETQYF
TRBV15	TRBJ2-1	few	CATSRGAGGGNEQFF
TRBV2	TRBJ2-1	-	CASSPSYSSYNEQFF
TRBV5-1	TRBJ2-1	few	CASSFGGLAGTNEQFF
TRBV4-1	TRBJ2-3	few	CASSRVGLNTDTQYF
TRBV12-3/TRBV12-4	TRBJ2-1	-	CASSLLGLAGTF
TRBV4-1	TRBJ2-3	-	CASSQDFGAFTDTQYF
TRBV4-1	TRBJ1-2	few	CASSQGGGYYGYTF
TRBV7-7	TRBJ2-5	few	CASSLDDLRETQYF
TRBV24-1	TRBJ2-2	-	CASVDVAGTTGELFF